This T cell receptor beta chain was documented in a study of early T cells in non-severe SARS-CoV-2 infection. Looking at the study overall: Sequencing was performed on bulk RNA from unsorted whole blood, leaving chains unpaired. Notes on the study in general: Matching with VDJdb favored anti-spike CD8 responses (missing private and CD4 specificities).

This CDR3 is built from 16 residues. Germline loops: CDR1 SGHDN, CDR2 FVKESK. V lost 4 bases and J 2 bases, leaving 16 bases between the germline ends. Remarks on this clonotype: Its antigen is unknown. A much larger clonotype is one base distant, so this may be a read error.

The TCR library protocol attached unique molecular identifiers to the individual cDNA molecules. MiXCR, run by TCRdb on the 5' RACE reads, gives a single entry per CDR3 protein. The table lists around 78,000 distinct CDR3 sequences, 9.5% to 13% of them singletons. The chain is built from TRBV14 and TRBJ2-3, with no clear D. The sample consisted of whole blood, taken at baseline. This TCR was recovered from an adult who was a healthcare worker with PCR-confirmed SARS-CoV-2 infection or an uninfected control (not recorded which). The CDR3 DNA sequence: TGTGCCAGCAGCCTCAACTTAGCCAAAGACACAGATACGCAGTATTTT. Protein product: CASSLNLAKDTDTQYF. The complete variable domain, with remaining parts taken from reference TRBV14 and TRBJ2-3, reads EAGVTQFPSHSVIEKGQTVTLRCDPISGHDNLYWYRRVMGKEIKFLLHFVKESKQDESGMPNNRFLAERTGGTYSTLKVQPAELEDSGVYFCASSLNLAKDTDTQYFGPGTRLTVL.